Following are 17 T cell receptor beta chains from one sample sequenced in a study of cytomegalovirus exposure and HLA in healthy donors. Amplification used 60 Vbeta primers and 13 Jbeta primers. Libraries were prepared by immunoSEQ multiplex PCR; TCRdb keeps only in-frame clonotypes and omits some of them. The table includes 100,000 to 150,000 clones, roughly 80% detected once. Sequencing used PBMCs. All receptors derive from a man aged 18 to 29 in good health and CMV-seropositive.

CDR3 protein: CASSLGLSSYEQYF. CDR3 nucleotides: TGCGCCAGCAGCCTAGGACTCAGCTCCTACGAGCAGTACTTC. This chain links TRBV4-1 with TRBJ2-7; TRBD2 is a possible D gene (5 bases). V lost 4 bases and J 0 bases, leaving 10 bases between the germline ends. Per germline, CDR1 MGHRA and CDR2 YSYEKL. The CDR3 covers 14 residues.

The chain carries TRBV20-1 and TRBJ1-2; D call uncertain. There are 11 residues in the CDR3. The germline V gene encodes CDR1 DFQATT and CDR2 SNEGSKA (reference sequence). Deletions cut 3 bases from V and 8 bases from J, with 10 bases between. CDR3 bases: TGCAGTGCTAGCGTCAGTTACGGCTACACCTTC. The encoded protein is CSASVSYGYTF.

The chain has TRBV11-2 and TRBJ2-1; 7 positions agree with TRBD1. The V gene's germline CDR1 is SGHAT and CDR2 FQNNGV. J was trimmed by 16 bases and V by 1 base; bases with no gene match: 25. The CDR3 loop spans 18 amino acids. The CDR3 protein is CASSLGRGQNPRRNTFFF. The CDR3 DNA sequence: TGTGCCAGCAGCTTAGGTAGGGGACAGAACCCACGCCGGAATACATTTTTCTTC.

The rearrangement joins TRBV30 to TRBJ1-1; D may be TRBD1 (5 bases). This CDR3 is 14 amino acids long. Trimming pared 4 bases from V and 0 bases from J, leaving 12 bases between. Germline CDR1 and CDR2: GTSNPN and SVGIG (reference sequence). The CDR3 reads CAWIYRGMNTEAFF. CDR3 DNA: TGTGCCTGGATTTATCGGGGGATGAACACTGAAGCTTTCTTT.

The chain uses TRBV6-6 and TRBJ1-1; D is unclear. The germline V and J ends were trimmed by 0 bases and 1 base, with 6 bases remaining between them. The CDR3 consists of 14 residues. Germline values: CDR1 MNHNY, CDR2 SVGAGI (reference sequence). DNA for the CDR3: TGTGCCAGCAGTTACTCTGGTAGGAACACTGAAGCTTTCTTT. It translates to CASSYSGRNTEAFF.

As to this clone: The junction differs from germline at one of its ends, possibly a read error. The genes are TRBV7-9 and TRBJ1-2; D might be TRBD1 (6 bases). Germline values: CDR1 SEHNR, CDR2 FQNEAQ (reference sequence). The CDR3 has 14 amino acids. In DNA form, the CDR3 reads TGTTCCAGCAGCCGACAGGCGTCTAACTATGGCTACACCTTC. This encodes CSSSRQASNYGYTF.

The V and J genes are TRBV7-2 and TRBJ2-5; TRBD2 might be the D (6 bases). The last part of the DNA fits TRBJ2-7 better; the J call may be wrong. CDR3 length equals 15 residues. The germline V gene has CDR1 SGHTA and CDR2 FQGNSA. CDR3 sequence reads: CASSPSSDSSYEQYF. The CDR3 DNA reads as TGTGCCAGCAGCCCATCTAGCGATAGCTCCTACGAGCAGTACTTC.

This chain uses TRBV7-2 with TRBJ2-3; tentatively, D is TRBD1 (6 bases). Looked up from germline, CDR1 is SGHTA and CDR2 is FQGNSA. The CDR3 is 16 residues long. V was pared by 4 bases and J by 4 bases, with 18 bases between. CDR3 region: CASSSIITGSADTQYF. The CDR3 nucleotides are TGTGCCAGCAGCTCCATCATTACAGGGTCCGCAGATACGCAGTATTTT.

The chain employs TRBV9 and TRBJ1-4; 7 positions match TRBD1. Germline lookup yields CDR1 SGDLS and CDR2 YYNGEE. The length of the CDR3 is 16 residues. J lost 0 bases, V lost 3 bases, and 5 bases had no gene match. The CDR3 sequence is CASSAGQVPTNEKLFF. In nucleotides, the CDR3 is TGTGCCAGCAGCGCCGGACAGGTTCCAACTAATGAAAAACTGTTTTTT.

The chain recombines TRBV19 with TRBJ1-1; D is unclear. With 5 bases removed from V and 3 bases from J, the gap between germline ends came to 7 bases. The V gene's germline CDR1 is LNHDA and CDR2 SQIVND (reference sequence). The CDR3 has 12 residues. As DNA, the CDR3 is TGTGCCAGTAGTTGGTCAGACACTGAAGCTTTCTTT. Amino acids: CASSWSDTEAFF.

The chain is built from TRBV7-9 and TRBJ2-6; TRBD1 might be the D (5 bases). V lost 3 bases to trimming and J lost 2 bases, with 17 bases between them. Per germline, CDR1 SEHNR and CDR2 FQNEAQ (reference sequence). The CDR3 is 18 amino acids. The CDR3 nucleotides read TGTGCCAGCAGCTTCTCTAGGACAAGACTTCCTGGGGCCAACGTCCTGACTTTC. Amino acids: CASSFSRTRLPGANVLTF.

This rearrangement joins TRBV4-1 to TRBJ1-1, with D hard to call. CDR1 MGHRA and CDR2 YSYEKL come from the germline V gene. This CDR3 spans 14 amino acids. The V and J ends lost 0 bases and 4 bases respectively, with 9 bases between them. In DNA form, the CDR3 reads TGCGCCAGCAGCCAAGAGCGTTCGGGCACTGAAGCTTTCTTT. Its protein product is CASSQERSGTEAFF.

V gene TRBV7-9 combines with J gene TRBJ2-1, with 12 bases identical to TRBD1. The V segment lost 3 bases and the J segment 9 bases; nucleotides outside the gene matches: 12. The CDR3 is 17 residues long. The V gene's germline CDR1 is SEHNR and CDR2 FQNEAQ (reference sequence). The CDR3 DNA reads TGTGCCAGCAGCTTGGCCTCAACCGGGACAGGGGGCACTGAGCAGTTCTTC. This codes for CASSLASTGTGGTEQFF.

This CDR3 reads CASSKTGGFQPQHF. CDR3 nucleotide sequence: TGTGCCAGTAGTAAGACAGGGGGCTTTCAGCCCCAGCATTTT. V gene TRBV19 combines with J gene TRBJ1-5; TRBD1 matches 10 bases. Germline CDR1 LNHDA, CDR2 SQIVND (reference sequence). The CDR3 is 14 amino acids. V lost 4 bases to trimming and J lost 6 bases; unmatched junction nucleotides: 3.

The chain couples TRBV27 to TRBJ1-5, with 11 bases lining up with TRBD1. The J segment lost 6 bases and the V segment lost 4 bases, leaving 8 bases of the junction unmatched. This CDR3 region has 16 residues. Germline V gives CDR1 MNHEY, CDR2 SMNVEV (reference sequence). The CDR3 DNA follows: TGTGCCAGCAGTTCATTGAGGGGGACAGGGGGTCAGCCCCAGCATTTT. It codes for CASSSLRGTGGQPQHF.

This chain connects TRBV7-9 to TRBJ1-1; no clear D. This CDR3 comprises 15 residues. V was clipped by 5 bases and J by 2 bases, with 15 bases between them. Looked up from germline, CDR1 is SEHNR and CDR2 is FQNEAQ (reference sequence). CDR3 protein: CASSALGRDNTEAFF. CDR3 nucleotide sequence: TGTGCCAGCAGCGCGCTGGGGAGGGATAACACTGAAGCTTTCTTT.

CDR3 in amino acids: CASSTRQGNTEAFF. The CDR3, as DNA: TGTGCCAGCAGCACCAGACAGGGGAACACTGAAGCTTTCTTT. The rearrangement links TRBV2 to TRBJ1-1; 7 nucleotides line up with TRBD1. Germline CDR1 is SNHLY and CDR2 is FYNNEI. The V segment lost 6 bases and the J segment 1 base; nucleotides outside the gene matches: 5. The CDR3 contains 14 residues.